This TCR beta chain was retrieved from a study of T cells in Graves' hyperthyroidism and ophthalmopathy. Study summary: It was at initial diagnosis, before any treatment, that peripheral blood was collected.

Patients aged 18 to 65 had newly diagnosed hyperthyroidism that had lasted under 2 months. Exclusion of a patient resulted from uncontrolled infection, other autoimmune disease, pregnancy or lactation. From germline, CDR1 is LNHDA and CDR2 SQIVND (reference sequence). Trimming at V came to 6 bases and at J to 6 bases, leaving 13 bases not matched to a gene. This CDR3 region has 16 residues. TCR beta CDR3 regions were amplified from RNA. A set of HTBI primers served as the primers for a first-round RT-PCR of the TCR CDR3. TCRdb fed the multiplex PCR reads into MiXCR, producing one record per CDR3 protein. The top ten clones hold 9.5% to 13% of a sample with about 740,000 distinct CDR3 sequences, less than 15% of them seen once. This clonotype was counted only a few times.

The chain has TRBV19 and TRBJ1-5; 8 bases fit TRBD1. The TCR comes from a woman between 18 and 30 years old with Graves' hyperthyroidism. Sample: blood. The CDR3 sequence: CASSLPTGGGGQPQHF. The CDR3, as DNA: TGTGCCAGTAGCCTCCCAACAGGGGGAGGAGGTCAGCCCCAGCATTTT.